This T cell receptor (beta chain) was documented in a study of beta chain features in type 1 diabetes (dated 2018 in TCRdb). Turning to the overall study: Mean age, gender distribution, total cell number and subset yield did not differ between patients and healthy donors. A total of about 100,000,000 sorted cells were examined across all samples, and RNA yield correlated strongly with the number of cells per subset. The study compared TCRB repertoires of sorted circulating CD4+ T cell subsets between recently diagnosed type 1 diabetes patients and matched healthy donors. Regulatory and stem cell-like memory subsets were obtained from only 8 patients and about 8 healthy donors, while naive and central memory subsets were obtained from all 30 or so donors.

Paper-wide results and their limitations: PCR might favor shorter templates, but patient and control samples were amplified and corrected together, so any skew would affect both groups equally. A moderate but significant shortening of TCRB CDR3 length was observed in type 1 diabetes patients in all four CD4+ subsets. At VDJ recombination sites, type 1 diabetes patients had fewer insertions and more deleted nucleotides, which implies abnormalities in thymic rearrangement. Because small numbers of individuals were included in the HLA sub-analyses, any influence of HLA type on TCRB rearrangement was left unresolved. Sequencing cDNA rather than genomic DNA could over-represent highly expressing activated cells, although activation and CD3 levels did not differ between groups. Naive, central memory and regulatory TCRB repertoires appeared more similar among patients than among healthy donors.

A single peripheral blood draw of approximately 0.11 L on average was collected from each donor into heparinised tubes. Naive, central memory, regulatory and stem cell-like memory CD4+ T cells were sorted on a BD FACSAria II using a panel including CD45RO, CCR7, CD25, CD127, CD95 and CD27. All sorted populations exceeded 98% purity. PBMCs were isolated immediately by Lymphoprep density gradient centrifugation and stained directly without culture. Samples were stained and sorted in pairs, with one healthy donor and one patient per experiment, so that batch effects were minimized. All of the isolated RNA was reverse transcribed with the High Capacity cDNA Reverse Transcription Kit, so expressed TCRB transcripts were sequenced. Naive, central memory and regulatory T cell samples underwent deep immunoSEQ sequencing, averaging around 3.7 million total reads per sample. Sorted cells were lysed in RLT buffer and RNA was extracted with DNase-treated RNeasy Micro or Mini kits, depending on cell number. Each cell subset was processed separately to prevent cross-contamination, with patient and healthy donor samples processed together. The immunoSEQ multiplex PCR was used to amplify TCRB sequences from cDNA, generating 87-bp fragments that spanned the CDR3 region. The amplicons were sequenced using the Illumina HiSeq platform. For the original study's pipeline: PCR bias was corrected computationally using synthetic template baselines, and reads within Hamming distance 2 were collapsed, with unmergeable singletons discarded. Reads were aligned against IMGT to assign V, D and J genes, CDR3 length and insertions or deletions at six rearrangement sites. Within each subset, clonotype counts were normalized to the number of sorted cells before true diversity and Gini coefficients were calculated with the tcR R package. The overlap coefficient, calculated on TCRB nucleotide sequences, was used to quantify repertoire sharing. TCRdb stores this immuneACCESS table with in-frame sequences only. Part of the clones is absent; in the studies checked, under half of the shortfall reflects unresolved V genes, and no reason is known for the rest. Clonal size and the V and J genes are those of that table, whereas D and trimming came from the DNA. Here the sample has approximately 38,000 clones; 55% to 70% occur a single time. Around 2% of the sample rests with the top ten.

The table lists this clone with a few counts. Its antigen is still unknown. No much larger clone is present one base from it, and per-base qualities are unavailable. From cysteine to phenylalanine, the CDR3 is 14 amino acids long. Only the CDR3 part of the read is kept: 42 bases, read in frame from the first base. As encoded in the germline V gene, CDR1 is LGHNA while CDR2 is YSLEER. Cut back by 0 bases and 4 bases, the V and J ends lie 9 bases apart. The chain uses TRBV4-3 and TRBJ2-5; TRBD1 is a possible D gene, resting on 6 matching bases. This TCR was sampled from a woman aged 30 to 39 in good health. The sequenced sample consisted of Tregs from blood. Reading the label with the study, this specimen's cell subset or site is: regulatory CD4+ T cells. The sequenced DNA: TGCGCCAGCAGCCAAGAATGGGGGCGAGAGACCCAGTACTTC. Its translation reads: CASSQEWGRETQYF.